These T cell receptor beta chains were read from a single sample in a study of T cell repertoires in cytomegalovirus infection. TCRdb re-derived calls from the reads in MiXCR, one entry per CDR3 protein. The data hold around 530,000 distinct CDR3 sequences, with around 27% observed a single time. Sequencing was carried out using PBMCs. Receptors originate from a human donor in good health (CMV status not recorded). Some clones in this sample may be carry-over from other donors' samples. Each CDR3 is given without its conserved first and last residue. Each record gives: V gene, J gene, CDR3 protein.

>TRBV20-1|TRBJ1-4
SGRQGGEKLF
>TRBV12-3/TRBV12-4|TRBJ2-7
ASSLPRVGGPYEQY
>TRBV7-9|TRBJ1-2
ASSYYQAAYGYN
>TRBV12-3/TRBV12-4|TRBJ2-5
ASSLGGGGKTQY
>TRBV27|TRBJ2-6
ASSLSRTGLSGANVLT
>TRBV7-9|TRBJ2-5
ASSSDRAKTQY
>TRBV28|TRBJ2-7
ASSAPLTGRREY
>TRBV5-5|TRBJ2-1
ASSLRQVYRDEQF
>TRBV7-2|TRBJ2-1
ASSLGLAANEQF
>TRBV6-2/TRBV6-3|TRBJ2-1
ASSYEGRPPRGEQF
>TRBV7-8|TRBJ1-5
ASSYSGRQGSNQPQH
>TRBV20-1|TRBJ1-2
SASLGGVGGYT
>TRBV7-2|TRBJ2-3
ASRTDTQY
>TRBV20-1|TRBJ2-3
SARGRLSTDTQY
>TRBV19|TRBJ1-2
ASRYGSGYT
>TRBV24-1|TRBJ2-1
ATSLTGSYNEQF
>TRBV5-1|TRBJ1-5
ASSLDTNSNQPQH
>TRBV12-3/TRBV12-4|TRBJ1-5
ASSFQPGHQPQH
>TRBV12-3/TRBV12-4|TRBJ2-1
ASSLAGGTKIYNEQF
>TRBV7-8|TRBJ2-1
ASSLGRLNEQF
>TRBV7-6|TRBJ2-2
ASSSPRRAAGELF
>TRBV6-6|TRBJ2-5
ASSYLTGTSGRGPQY
>TRBV20-1|TRBJ1-3
SVAPRNTIY
>TRBV7-9|TRBJ1-1
ASSVYRTTPRDTEAF
>TRBV4-2|TRBJ2-7
ASSQDSSGAYEQY
>TRBV5-4|TRBJ2-3
ASSYRDTTDTQY
>TRBV5-6|TRBJ2-2
ASSPRSSGRLLNTGELF
>TRBV9|TRBJ2-2
ASSVGLAGNTGELF
>TRBV10-3|TRBJ1-1
AIHPERNTEAF
>TRBV15|TRBJ1-2
ATSRKLNYGYT
>TRBV7-9|TRBJ2-3
ASSLDRGRDTQY
>TRBV7-9|TRBJ2-1
ASSSGTRRPNEQF
>TRBV20-1|TRBJ2-1
SARYPAHYEQF
>TRBV4-3|TRBJ1-5
ASSQDPQENQPQH
>TRBV20-1|TRBJ2-3
SASLAATDTQY
>TRBV7-2|TRBJ2-7
ASSSLTLAEQY
>TRBV9|TRBJ1-2
ASSPPGQDGYT
>TRBV18|TRBJ1-4
ASSPPTREKLF
>TRBV6-1|TRBJ2-5
ASSREGASKTQY
>TRBV9|TRBJ1-5
ASSHPTGRNQPQH
>TRBV29-1|TRBJ2-1
SVEDRRQGAYNEQF
>TRBV7-9|TRBJ1-6
ASSSNHRDLGRSPLH
>TRBV19|TRBJ1-1
ASSTGWAGNTEAF
>TRBV27|TRBJ1-1
ASSLRGSPEAF